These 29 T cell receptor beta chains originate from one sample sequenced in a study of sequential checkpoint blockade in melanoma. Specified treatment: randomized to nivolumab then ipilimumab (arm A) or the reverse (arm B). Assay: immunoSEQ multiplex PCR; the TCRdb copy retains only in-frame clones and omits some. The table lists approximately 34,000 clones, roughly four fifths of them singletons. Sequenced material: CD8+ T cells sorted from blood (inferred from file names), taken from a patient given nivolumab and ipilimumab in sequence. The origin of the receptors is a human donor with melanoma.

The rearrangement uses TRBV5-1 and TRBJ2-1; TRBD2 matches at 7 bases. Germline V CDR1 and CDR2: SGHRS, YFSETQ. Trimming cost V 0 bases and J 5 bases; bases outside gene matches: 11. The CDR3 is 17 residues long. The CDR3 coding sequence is TGCGCCAGCAGCTTGGCCTCTATGCGGGAGCAACACAATGAGCAGTTCTTC. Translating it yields CASSLASMREQHNEQFF. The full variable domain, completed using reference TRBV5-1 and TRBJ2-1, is KAGVTQTPRYLIKTRGQQVTLSCSPISGHRSVSWYQQTPGQGLQFLFEYFSETQRNKGNFPGRFSGRQFSNSRSEMNVSTLELGDSALYLCASSLASMREQHNEQFFGPGTRLTVL.

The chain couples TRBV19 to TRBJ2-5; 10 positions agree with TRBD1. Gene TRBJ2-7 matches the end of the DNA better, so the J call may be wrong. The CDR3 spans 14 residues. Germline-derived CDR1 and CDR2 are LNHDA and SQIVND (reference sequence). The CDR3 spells CASSIGTGAYEQYF. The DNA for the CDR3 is TGTGCCAGTAGTATCGGGACAGGGGCCTACGAGCAGTACTTC.

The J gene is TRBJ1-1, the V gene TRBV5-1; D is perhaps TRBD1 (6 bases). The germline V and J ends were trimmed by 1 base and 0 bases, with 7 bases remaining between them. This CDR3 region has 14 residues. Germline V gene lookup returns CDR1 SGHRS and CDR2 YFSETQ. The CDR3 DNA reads TGCGCCAGCAGCTTGTGGACAGTGAACACTGAAGCTTTCTTT. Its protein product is CASSLWTVNTEAFF.

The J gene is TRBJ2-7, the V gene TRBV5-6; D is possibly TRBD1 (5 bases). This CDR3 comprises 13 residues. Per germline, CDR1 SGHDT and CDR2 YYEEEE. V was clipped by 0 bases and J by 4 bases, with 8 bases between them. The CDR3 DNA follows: TGTGCCAGCAGCTTGGTAGACAGTTACGAGCAGTACTTC. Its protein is CASSLVDSYEQYF.

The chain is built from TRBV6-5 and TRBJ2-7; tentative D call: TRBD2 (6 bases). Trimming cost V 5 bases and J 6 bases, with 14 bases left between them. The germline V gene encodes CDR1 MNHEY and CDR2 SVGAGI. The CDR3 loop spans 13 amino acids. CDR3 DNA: TGTGCCAGCAGTGCCCACGGGAGCGTCGAGCAGTACTTC. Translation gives CASSAHGSVEQYF.

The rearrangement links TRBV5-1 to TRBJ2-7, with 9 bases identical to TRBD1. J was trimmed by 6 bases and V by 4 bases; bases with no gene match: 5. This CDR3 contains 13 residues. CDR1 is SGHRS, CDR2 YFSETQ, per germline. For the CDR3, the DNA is TGCGCCAGCAGCCCATGGACAGGGGTCGAGCAGTACTTC. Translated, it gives CASSPWTGVEQYF. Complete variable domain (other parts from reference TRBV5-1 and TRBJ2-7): KAGVTQTPRYLIKTRGQQVTLSCSPISGHRSVSWYQQTPGQGLQFLFEYFSETQRNKGNFPGRFSGRQFSNSRSEMNVSTLELGDSALYLCASSPWTGVEQYFGPGTRLTVT.

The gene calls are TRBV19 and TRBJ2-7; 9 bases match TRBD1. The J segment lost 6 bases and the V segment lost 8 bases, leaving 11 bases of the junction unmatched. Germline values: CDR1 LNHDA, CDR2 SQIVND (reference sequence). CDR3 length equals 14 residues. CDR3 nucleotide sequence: TGTGCCAGTTCAACCGGGACAGGGTCGGGCGAGCAGTACTTC. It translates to CASSTGTGSGEQYF.

The CDR3 sequence is CASSQGGRGSYEQYF. Here the CDR3 DNA reads TGCGCCAGCAGCCAAGGAGGCAGGGGGTCTTACGAGCAGTACTTC. The rearrangement uses TRBV4-1 and TRBJ2-7; 7 nucleotides agree with TRBD1. Trimming took 1 base from V and 4 from J; bases not matched to a gene: 7. The CDR3 is 15 residues long. CDR1 is MGHRA, CDR2 YSYEKL, per germline.

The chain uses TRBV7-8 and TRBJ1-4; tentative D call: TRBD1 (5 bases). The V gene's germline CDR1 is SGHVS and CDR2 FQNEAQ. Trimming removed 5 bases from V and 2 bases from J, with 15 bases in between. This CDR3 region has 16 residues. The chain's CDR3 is CASSPGVGGTNEKLFF. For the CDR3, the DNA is TGTGCCAGCAGCCCGGGTGTGGGGGGTACTAATGAAAAACTGTTTTTT.

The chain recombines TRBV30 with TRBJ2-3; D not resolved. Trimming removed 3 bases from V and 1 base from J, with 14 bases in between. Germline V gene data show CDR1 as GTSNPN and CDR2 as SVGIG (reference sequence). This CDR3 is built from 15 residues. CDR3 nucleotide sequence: TGTGCCTGGAGAGACACGGATTGGGGCACAGATACGCAGTATTTT. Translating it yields CAWRDTDWGTDTQYF.

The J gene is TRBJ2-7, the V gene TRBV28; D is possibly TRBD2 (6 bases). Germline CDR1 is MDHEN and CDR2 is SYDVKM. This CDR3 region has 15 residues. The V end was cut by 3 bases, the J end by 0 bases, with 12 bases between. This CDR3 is CASSLVRDFSYEQYF. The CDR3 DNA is TGTGCCAGCAGTTTGGTCAGGGACTTCTCCTACGAGCAGTACTTC.

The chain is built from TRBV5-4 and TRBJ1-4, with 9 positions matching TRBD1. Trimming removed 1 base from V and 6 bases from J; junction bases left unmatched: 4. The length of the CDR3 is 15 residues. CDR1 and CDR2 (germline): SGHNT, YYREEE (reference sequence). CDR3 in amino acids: CASSLRGQGDEKLFF. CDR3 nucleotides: TGTGCCAGCAGCTTGAGGGGACAGGGAGATGAAAAACTGTTTTTT.

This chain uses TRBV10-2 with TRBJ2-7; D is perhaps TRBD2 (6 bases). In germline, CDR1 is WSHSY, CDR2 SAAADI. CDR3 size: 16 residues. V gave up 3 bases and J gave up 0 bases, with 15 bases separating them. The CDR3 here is CASSEVGGGPSYEQYF. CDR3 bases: TGCGCCAGCAGTGAAGTTGGGGGAGGCCCCTCCTACGAGCAGTACTTC.

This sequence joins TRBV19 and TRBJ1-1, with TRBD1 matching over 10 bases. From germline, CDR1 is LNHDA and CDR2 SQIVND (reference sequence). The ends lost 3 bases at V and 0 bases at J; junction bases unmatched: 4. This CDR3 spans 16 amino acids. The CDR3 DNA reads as TGTGCCAGTAGTATGGGGACAGGGGTTATGAACACTGAAGCTTTCTTT. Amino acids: CASSMGTGVMNTEAFF.

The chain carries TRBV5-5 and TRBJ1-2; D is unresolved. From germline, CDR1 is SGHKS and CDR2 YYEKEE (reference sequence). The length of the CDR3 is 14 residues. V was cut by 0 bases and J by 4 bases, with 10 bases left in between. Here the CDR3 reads CASSLGDTVYGYTF. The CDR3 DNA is TGTGCCAGCAGCTTGGGTGACACAGTCTATGGCTACACCTTC.

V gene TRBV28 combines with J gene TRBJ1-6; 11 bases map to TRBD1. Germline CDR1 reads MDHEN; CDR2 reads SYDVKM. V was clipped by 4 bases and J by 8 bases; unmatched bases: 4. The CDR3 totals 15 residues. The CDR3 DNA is TGTGCCAGCAGTTCCCGGACAGGGGGCGATTCACCCCTCCACTTT. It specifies CASSSRTGGDSPLHF. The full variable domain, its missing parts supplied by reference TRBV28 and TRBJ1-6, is DVKVTQSSRYLVKRTGEKVFLECVQDMDHENMFWYRQDPGLGLRLIYFSYDVKMKEKGDIPEGYSVSREKKERFSLILESASTNQTSMYLCASSSRTGGDSPLHFGNGTRLTVT.

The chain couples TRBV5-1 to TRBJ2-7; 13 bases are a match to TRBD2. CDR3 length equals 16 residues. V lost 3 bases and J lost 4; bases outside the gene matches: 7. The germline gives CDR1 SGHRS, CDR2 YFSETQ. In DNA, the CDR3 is TGCGCCAGCAGCTGGGCCCCGACTAGCGGGGGGTACGAGCAGTACTTC. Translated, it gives CASSWAPTSGGYEQYF.

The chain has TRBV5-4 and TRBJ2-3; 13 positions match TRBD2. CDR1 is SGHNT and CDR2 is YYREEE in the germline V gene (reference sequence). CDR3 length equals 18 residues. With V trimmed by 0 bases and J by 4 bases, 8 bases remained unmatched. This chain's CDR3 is CASSLAAGTSGVADTQYF. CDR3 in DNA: TGTGCCAGCAGCTTGGCCGCCGGGACTAGCGGGGTTGCAGATACGCAGTATTTT.

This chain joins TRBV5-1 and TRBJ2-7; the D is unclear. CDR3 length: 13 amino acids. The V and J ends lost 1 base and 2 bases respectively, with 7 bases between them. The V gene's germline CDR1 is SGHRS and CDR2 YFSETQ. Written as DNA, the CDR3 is TGCGCCAGCAGCTTGTCCGCTACCTACGAGCAGTACTTC. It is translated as CASSLSATYEQYF.

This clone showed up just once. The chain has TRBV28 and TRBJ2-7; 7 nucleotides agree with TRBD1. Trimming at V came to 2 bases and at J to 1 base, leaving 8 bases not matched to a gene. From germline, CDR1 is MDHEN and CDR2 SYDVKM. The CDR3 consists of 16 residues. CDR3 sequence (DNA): TGTGCCAGCAGTTTAAGGGGACAGACCGTTTCCTACGAGCAGTACTTC. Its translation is CASSLRGQTVSYEQYF.

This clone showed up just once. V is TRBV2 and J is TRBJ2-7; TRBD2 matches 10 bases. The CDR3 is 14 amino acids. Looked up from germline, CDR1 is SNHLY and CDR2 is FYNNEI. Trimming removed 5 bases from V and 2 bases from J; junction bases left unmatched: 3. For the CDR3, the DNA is TGTGCCAGCAGTAGGACTAGCGGACCCTACGAGCAGTACTTC. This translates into CASSRTSGPYEQYF.

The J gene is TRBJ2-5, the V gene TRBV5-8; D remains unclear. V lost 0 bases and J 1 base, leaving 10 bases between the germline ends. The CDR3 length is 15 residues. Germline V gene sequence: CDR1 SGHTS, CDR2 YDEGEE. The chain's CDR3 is CASSLGVQTQETQYF. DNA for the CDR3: TGTGCCAGCAGCTTGGGGGTACAGACCCAAGAGACCCAGTACTTC.

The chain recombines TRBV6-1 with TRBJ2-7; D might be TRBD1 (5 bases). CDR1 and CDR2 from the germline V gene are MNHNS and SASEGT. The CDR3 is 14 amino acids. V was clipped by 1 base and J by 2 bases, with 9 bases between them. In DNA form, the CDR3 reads TGTGCCAGCAGTGAAGTAAGGGGCCCCTACGAGCAGTACTTC. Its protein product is CASSEVRGPYEQYF.

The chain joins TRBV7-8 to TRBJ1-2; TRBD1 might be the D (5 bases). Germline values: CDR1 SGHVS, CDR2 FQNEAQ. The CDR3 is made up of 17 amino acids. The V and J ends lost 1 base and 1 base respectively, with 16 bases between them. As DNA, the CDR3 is TGTGCCAGCAGCTTAGGAAGTGCGGGACCGTATAACTATGGCTACACCTTC. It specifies CASSLGSAGPYNYGYTF.

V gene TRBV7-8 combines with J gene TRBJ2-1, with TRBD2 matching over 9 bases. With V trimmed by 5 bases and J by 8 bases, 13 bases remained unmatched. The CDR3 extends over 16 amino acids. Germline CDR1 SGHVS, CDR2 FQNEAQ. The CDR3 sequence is CASSPRREGLPYEQFF. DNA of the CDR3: TGTGCCAGCAGCCCGCGGCGGGAGGGCCTCCCATATGAGCAGTTCTTC.

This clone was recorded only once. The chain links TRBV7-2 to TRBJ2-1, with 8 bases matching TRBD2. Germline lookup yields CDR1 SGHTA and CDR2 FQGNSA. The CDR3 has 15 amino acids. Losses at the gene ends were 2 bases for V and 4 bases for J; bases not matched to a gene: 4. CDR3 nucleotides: TGTGCCAGCAGCTTAATGTCTAGCGGGTACAATGAGCAGTTCTTC. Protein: CASSLMSSGYNEQFF.

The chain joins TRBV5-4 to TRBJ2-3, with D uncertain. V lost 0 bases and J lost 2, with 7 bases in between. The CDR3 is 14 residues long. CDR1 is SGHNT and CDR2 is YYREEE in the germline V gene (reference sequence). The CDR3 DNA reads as TGTGCCAGCAGCTTGGCCACTTTCACAGATACGCAGTATTTT. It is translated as CASSLATFTDTQYF.

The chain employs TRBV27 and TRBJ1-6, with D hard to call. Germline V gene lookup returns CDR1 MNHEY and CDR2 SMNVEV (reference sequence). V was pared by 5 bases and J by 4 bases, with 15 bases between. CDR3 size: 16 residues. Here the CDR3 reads CASSTTPAEYNSPLHF. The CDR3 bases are TGTGCCAGCAGTACTACCCCGGCAGAGTATAATTCACCCCTCCACTTT.

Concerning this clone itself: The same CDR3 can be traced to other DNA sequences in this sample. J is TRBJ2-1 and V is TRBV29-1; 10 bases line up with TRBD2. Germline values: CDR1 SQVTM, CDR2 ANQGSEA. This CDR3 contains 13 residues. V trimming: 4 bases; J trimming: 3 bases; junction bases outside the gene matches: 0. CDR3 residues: CSVGTSGYNEQFF. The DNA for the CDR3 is TGCAGCGTTGGGACTAGCGGCTACAATGAGCAGTTCTTC.